The T cell receptor beta chain described here comes from a study of early T cells in non-severe SARS-CoV-2 infection (dated by TCRdb to the early 2020s). Notes on the research overall: Bulk RNA from unsorted whole blood was used for TCR sequencing, so alpha and beta chains could not be paired.

The study was a case-control design nested within a healthcare worker cohort in London, UK, with weekly nasopharyngeal swab PCR tests and blood sampling. Healthcare workers were recruited during the week of the UK lockdown, between 23 and 31 March 2020, and followed weekly for up to about 15 weeks. Overall results and qualifications from the work: Matching against VDJdb was skewed toward anti-spike CD8 responses, likely underestimated virus-specific expansions, and missed private and CD4 specificities.

The CDR1 and CDR2 encoded by the germline V gene (reference sequence) are MNHEY and SMNVEV. The cysteine opens and the phenylalanine closes a CDR3 of 15 amino acids. The entry retains the CDR3 DNA only, 45 bases that are in frame from base 1. The junction shows trimming of 6 bases on V and 10 bases on J, plus 23 bases between the germline ends. This clonotype was observed a few times. Its antigen is not yet known. No base qualities exist here, and no much larger clone lies one base off it. The method behind the library was 5' RACE. Sequencing took place on a NextSeq 500. In the TCR library protocol, unique molecular identifiers were attached to individual cDNA molecules to correct for PCR bias and sequencing error. Sequencing covered both TCR alpha and beta chains, and within each sample the abundances of alpha and beta sequences were tightly co-correlated. Regarding the original processing steps: V gene, J gene and CDR3 annotation of TCR sequences was performed with Decombinator V4. TCRs were defined as expanded if a significant change between any two time points was detected under a Poisson model with p below 0.0001. TCR abundances were normalised to the total number of TCRs sequenced per sample and expressed as counts per million. TRAV1-2 paired with TRAJ12, TRAJ20 or TRAJ33 defined MAIT TCRs, while TRAV10 paired with TRAJ18 defined iNKT TCRs. VDJdb, accessed 1 November 2021, was searched for CMV, EBV and SARS-CoV-2 annotated TCRs, with TCRs annotated for multiple antigens excluded. Using fastp trimming at Q25 and MiXCR clonotype assembly, TCRdb reanalyzed the public sequencing data and kept in-frame beta chains. Merged by CDR3 protein, the rows form single entries marked with the most common genes and DNA. In this record, the V and J calls reflect TCRdb's handling and not the investigators' own analysis. Across this sample there are some 57,000 distinct CDR3 sequences, with about 9.4% seen only once. About 4.3% of the sample is taken by the ten largest.

In this chain, TRBV27 is recombined with TRBJ2-3; no D segment can be confidently identified. The sequence derives from an adult who was a healthcare worker with PCR-confirmed SARS-CoV-2 infection or an uninfected control (not recorded which). The sample taken for sequencing was whole blood. The encoded CDR3 is CASSYPEDVGRPQYF. The base sequence is TGTGCCAGCAGCTATCCCGAAGATGTGGGCAGACCGCAGTATTTT.